Below, 16 T cell receptor beta chains from the same sample are listed, as sequenced in a study of shared clonotypes between healthy human individuals. TCRdb's copy holds only in-frame clones and misses some; the assay was immunoSEQ multiplex PCR. The sample lists over a million clones, around 97% occurring once. The sequenced sample was naive CD4+ T cells sorted from blood. Subset indicated: CD45RA+ positively selected. All receptors derive from a man aged 25-45 years in good health.

This clone has just one count. The rearrangement links TRBV25-1 to TRBJ1-1, with D possibly being TRBD1 (5 bases). Germline V gives CDR1 MGHDK, CDR2 SYGVNS. The CDR3 is 14 residues long. Trimming removed 3 bases from V and 6 bases from J, with 14 bases in between. This CDR3 is CASSDLSGAAEAFF. CDR3 in DNA: TGTGCCAGCAGTGACCTTAGCGGGGCGGCTGAAGCTTTCTTT.

V gene TRBV5-1 combines with J gene TRBJ2-1, with 8 bases that match TRBD2. Germline V CDR1 and CDR2: SGHRS, YFSETQ. The CDR3 spans 15 residues. After removal of 4 bases from V and 7 bases from J, the junction contained 10 bases not matched to a gene. The CDR3 region has the DNA TGCGCCAGCAGCCTACCAGCGGGAGCCATTAATGAGCAGTTCTTC. Translating gives CASSLPAGAINEQFF.

This chain connects TRBV10-1 to TRBJ1-1; a weak D match, TRBD1 (5 bases). The length of the CDR3 is 16 residues. CDR1 is WNHNN, CDR2 SYGVQD, per germline (reference sequence). Trimming pared 4 bases from V and 1 base from J, leaving 16 bases between. For the CDR3, the DNA is TGCGCCAGCAGTGTTGGAGAAGGGGCGCCGAACACTGAAGCTTTCTTT. Translated: CASSVGEGAPNTEAFF.

The sample holds one count of this clone. The chain has TRBV7-2 and TRBJ1-1; no clear D. The CDR3 loop spans 16 amino acids. Trimming pared 1 base from V and 4 bases from J, leaving 16 bases between. Per germline, CDR1 SGHTA and CDR2 FQGNSA. CDR3 protein: CASSLGGTAIPTEAFF. The CDR3 DNA follows: TGTGCCAGCAGCTTAGGAGGTACGGCGATCCCCACTGAAGCTTTCTTT.

This clone was detected only a few times. CDR3: CASSLANSGTGSHEQYF. CDR3 nucleotides: TGTGCCAGCAGCTTAGCGAACTCCGGGACAGGGTCCCACGAGCAGTACTTC. The rearrangement uses TRBV7-6 and TRBJ2-7; 9 nucleotides match TRBD1. Looked up from germline, CDR1 is SGHVS and CDR2 is FNYEAQ. This CDR3 is built from 17 residues. V lost 0 bases to trimming and J lost 5 bases; unmatched junction nucleotides: 11.

The chain joins TRBV28 to TRBJ2-3; D gene uncertain. Between the trimmed V and J ends, which lost 5 bases and 2 bases, there was a span of 11 bases. Germline CDR1 MDHEN, CDR2 SYDVKM. The CDR3 is 14 residues long. The CDR3 DNA reads TGTGCCAGCAGTACACCAGGATTCACAGATACGCAGTATTTT. Amino acids: CASSTPGFTDTQYF.

The chain employs TRBV28 and TRBJ2-5, with D possibly TRBD2 on 6 matching bases. Trimming took off 2 bases at V and 0 bases at J, with 10 bases between the two ends. This CDR3 contains 15 residues. From germline, CDR1 is MDHEN and CDR2 SYDVKM. The CDR3 reads CASSLAGRNQETQYF. The CDR3 nucleotides read TGTGCCAGCAGTTTAGCGGGACGGAACCAAGAGACCCAGTACTTC.

The V gene is TRBV5-1, the J gene TRBJ1-4, with 7 nucleotides matching TRBD1. The CDR3 is 14 amino acids. The J segment lost 4 bases and the V segment lost 4 bases, leaving 4 bases of the junction unmatched. CDR1 and CDR2 from the germline V gene are SGHRS and YFSETQ. The CDR3 reads CASSPRDSNEKLFF. DNA of the CDR3: TGCGCCAGCAGCCCCCGGGACAGTAATGAAAAACTGTTTTTT.

The chain uses TRBV28 and TRBJ1-1; D possibly corresponds to TRBD1 (6 bases). This CDR3 has 15 residues. V lost 5 bases to trimming and J lost 4 bases, with 17 bases between them. The germline CDR1 and CDR2 sequences are MDHEN and SYDVKM. The CDR3 sequence is CASSTRDTPRTEAFF. In nucleotides, the CDR3 is TGTGCCAGCAGTACGCGGGACACCCCCCGCACTGAAGCTTTCTTT.

The rearrangement links TRBV29-1 to TRBJ2-1; D might be TRBD1 (6 bases). The CDR3 runs 14 residues. Germline V gene sequence: CDR1 SQVTM, CDR2 ANQGSEA. The V and J ends lost 6 bases and 5 bases respectively, with 17 bases between them. This CDR3 reads CSVKIQGQNNEQFF. The CDR3 DNA is TGCAGCGTGAAGATACAGGGCCAAAACAATGAGCAGTTCTTC.

The J gene is TRBJ1-1, the V gene TRBV6-1; 8 nucleotides match TRBD1. The CDR3 spans 14 residues. The V and J ends lost 6 bases and 3 bases, in that order; junction bases with no gene match: 6. From germline, CDR1 is MNHNS and CDR2 SASEGT. For the CDR3, the DNA is TGTGCCAGCAGGGCGACAGGGGTAGACACTGAAGCTTTCTTT. It is translated as CASRATGVDTEAFF.

Concerning this clone itself: Other DNA variants within this sample encode the same CDR3. This rearrangement joins TRBV5-1 to TRBJ2-7, with TRBD2 matching 14 bases. The CDR3 consists of 15 residues. Germline V gene data show CDR1 as SGHRS and CDR2 as YFSETQ. V shed 2 bases, J shed 4 bases, and the junction held 2 bases outside the gene matches. Written as DNA, the CDR3 is TGCGCCAGCAGCTTCGGGACTAGCGGGAGTTACGAGCAGTACTTC. This translates into CASSFGTSGSYEQYF.

The chain recombines TRBV4-2 with TRBJ2-7; 10 positions agree with TRBD1. The CDR3 is 16 amino acids. V trimming: 1 base; J trimming: 9 bases; junction bases outside the gene matches: 12. Germline V gene data show CDR1 as LGHNA and CDR2 as YNFKEQ. The CDR3 region has the DNA TGTGCCAGCAGCCAAGGGGGGGGACAGGGGCTTCTCCGGCAGTACTTC. This sequence encodes CASSQGGGQGLLRQYF.

This sequence joins TRBV29-1 and TRBJ1-5; TRBD1 aligns across 9 bases. V lost 6 bases to trimming and J lost 3 bases; unmatched junction nucleotides: 3. CDR3 size: 13 residues. Germline CDR1 reads SQVTM; CDR2 reads ANQGSEA. CDR3 DNA: TGCAGCGTCGGACAGGGGCCCAATCAGCCCCAGCATTTT. Residues: CSVGQGPNQPQHF. The entire variable domain, with the rest obtained from reference TRBV29-1 and TRBJ1-5, is as follows: SAVISQKPSRDICQRGTSLTIQCQVDSQVTMMFWYRQQPGQSLTLIATANQGSEATYESGFVIDKFPISRPNLTFSTLTVSNMSPEDSSIYLCSVGQGPNQPQHFGDGTRLSIL.

This chain connects TRBV7-8 to TRBJ1-2, with D possibly being TRBD1 (5 bases). CDR1 and CDR2 (germline): SGHVS, FQNEAQ. The V gene lost 3 bases and the J gene lost 4 bases, with 21 bases spanning the gap. This CDR3 has 17 amino acids. The DNA for the CDR3 is TGTGCCAGCAGCTTCTCCTCGGGGGGATTATTGGGCTATGGCTACACCTTC. Protein sequence: CASSFSSGGLLGYGYTF.

This clone showed up just once. The chain uses TRBV6-6 and TRBJ1-2; the D is unclear. Trimming took 8 bases from V and 9 from J, leaving 13 bases between them. This CDR3 contains 11 residues. Germline values: CDR1 MNHNY, CDR2 SVGAGI (reference sequence). The CDR3 region has the DNA TGTGCCAGCGGAAGGGAAAGTAGCTACACCTTC. This gives the protein CASGRESSYTF.